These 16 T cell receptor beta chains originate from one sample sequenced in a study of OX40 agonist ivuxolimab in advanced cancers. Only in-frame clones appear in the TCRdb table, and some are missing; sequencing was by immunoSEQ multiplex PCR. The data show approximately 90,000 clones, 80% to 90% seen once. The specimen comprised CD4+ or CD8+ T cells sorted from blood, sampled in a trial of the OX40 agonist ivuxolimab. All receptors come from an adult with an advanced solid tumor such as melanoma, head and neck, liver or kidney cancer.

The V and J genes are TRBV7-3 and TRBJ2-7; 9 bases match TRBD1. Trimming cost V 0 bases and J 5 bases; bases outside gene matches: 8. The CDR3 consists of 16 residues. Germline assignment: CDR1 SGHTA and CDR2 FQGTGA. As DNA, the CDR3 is TGTGCCAGCAGCTTAACAGGGACAGGGACCGAGGACGAGCAGTACTTC. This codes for CASSLTGTGTEDEQYF.

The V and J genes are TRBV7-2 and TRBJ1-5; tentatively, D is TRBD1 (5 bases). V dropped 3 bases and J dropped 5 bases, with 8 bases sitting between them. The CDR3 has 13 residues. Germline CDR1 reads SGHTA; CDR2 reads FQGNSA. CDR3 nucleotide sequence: TGTGCCAGCAGCTTCAGGGTGGATCAGCCCCAGCATTTT. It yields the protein CASSFRVDQPQHF.

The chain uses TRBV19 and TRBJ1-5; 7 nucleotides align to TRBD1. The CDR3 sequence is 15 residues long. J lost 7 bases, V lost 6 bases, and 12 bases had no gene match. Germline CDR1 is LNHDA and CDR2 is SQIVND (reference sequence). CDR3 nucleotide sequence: TGTGCCAGTAGCAAATACAGGGGAAGAGAACAGCCCCAGCATTTT. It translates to CASSKYRGREQPQHF.

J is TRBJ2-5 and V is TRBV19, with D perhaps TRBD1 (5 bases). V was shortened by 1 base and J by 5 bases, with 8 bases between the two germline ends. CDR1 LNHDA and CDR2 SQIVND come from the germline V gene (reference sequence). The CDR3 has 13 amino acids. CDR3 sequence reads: CASSIATVETQYF. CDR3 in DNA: TGTGCCAGTAGTATAGCGACAGTGGAGACCCAGTACTTC.

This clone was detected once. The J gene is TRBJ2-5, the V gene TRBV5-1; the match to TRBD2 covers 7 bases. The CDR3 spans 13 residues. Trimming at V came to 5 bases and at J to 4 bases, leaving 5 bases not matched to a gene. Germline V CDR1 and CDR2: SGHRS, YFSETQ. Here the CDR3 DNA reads TGCGCCAGCAGGTTGTGGGGGGGAGAGACCCAGTACTTC. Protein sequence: CASRLWGGETQYF. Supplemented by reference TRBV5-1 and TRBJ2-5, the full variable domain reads KAGVTQTPRYLIKTRGQQVTLSCSPISGHRSVSWYQQTPGQGLQFLFEYFSETQRNKGNFPGRFSGRQFSNSRSEMNVSTLELGDSALYLCASRLWGGETQYFGPGTRLLVL.

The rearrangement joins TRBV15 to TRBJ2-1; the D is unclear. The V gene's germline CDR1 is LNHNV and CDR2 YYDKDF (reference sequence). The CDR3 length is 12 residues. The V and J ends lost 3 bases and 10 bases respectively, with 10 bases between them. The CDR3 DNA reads TGTGCCACCAGCAGGTTGTCGGCCGAGCAGTTCTTC. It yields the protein CATSRLSAEQFF.

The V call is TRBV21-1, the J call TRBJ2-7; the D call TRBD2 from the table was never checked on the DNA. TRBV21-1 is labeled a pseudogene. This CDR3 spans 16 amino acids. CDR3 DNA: TGTGCCAGCAGCAAAGCGGGGGGAGGAGGCTCCTACGAGCAGTACTTC. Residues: CASSKAGGGGSYEQYF.

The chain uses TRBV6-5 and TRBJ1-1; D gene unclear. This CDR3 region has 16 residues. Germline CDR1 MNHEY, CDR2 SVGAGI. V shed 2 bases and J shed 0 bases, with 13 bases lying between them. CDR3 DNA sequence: TGTGCCAGCAGTTACCGGAGCATGCCCATGAACACTGAAGCTTTCTTT. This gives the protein CASSYRSMPMNTEAFF.

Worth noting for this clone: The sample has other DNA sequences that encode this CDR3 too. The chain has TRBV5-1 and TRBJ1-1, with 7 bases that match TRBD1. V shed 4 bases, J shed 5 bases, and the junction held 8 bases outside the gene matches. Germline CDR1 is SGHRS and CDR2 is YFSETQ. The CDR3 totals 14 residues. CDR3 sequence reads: CASSLTGRGTEAFF. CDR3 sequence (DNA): TGCGCCAGCAGCCTGACAGGGCGGGGAACTGAAGCTTTCTTT. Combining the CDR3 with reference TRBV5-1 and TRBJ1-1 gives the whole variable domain KAGVTQTPRYLIKTRGQQVTLSCSPISGHRSVSWYQQTPGQGLQFLFEYFSETQRNKGNFPGRFSGRQFSNSRSEMNVSTLELGDSALYLCASSLTGRGTEAFFGQGTRLTVV.

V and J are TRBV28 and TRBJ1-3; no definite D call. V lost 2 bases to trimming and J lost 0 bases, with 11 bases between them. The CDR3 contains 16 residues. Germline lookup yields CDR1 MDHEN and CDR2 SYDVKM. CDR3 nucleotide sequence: TGTGCCAGCAGTTTAGGCCTGCGGAGCTCTGGAAACACCATATATTTT. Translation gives CASSLGLRSSGNTIYF.

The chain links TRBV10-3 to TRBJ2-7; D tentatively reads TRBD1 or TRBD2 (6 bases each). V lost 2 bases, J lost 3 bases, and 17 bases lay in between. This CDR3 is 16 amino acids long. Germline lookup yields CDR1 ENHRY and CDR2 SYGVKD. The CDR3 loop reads CAISEGGQGRRYEQYF. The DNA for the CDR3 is TGTGCCATCAGTGAGGGGGGGCAGGGGAGACGCTACGAGCAGTACTTC.

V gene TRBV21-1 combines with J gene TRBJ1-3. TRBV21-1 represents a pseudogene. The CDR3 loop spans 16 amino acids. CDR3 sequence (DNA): TGTGCCAGCAGCAAAGAAGAGTTTTTTCCTGGAAACACCATATATTTT. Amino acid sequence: CASSKEEFFPGNTIYF.

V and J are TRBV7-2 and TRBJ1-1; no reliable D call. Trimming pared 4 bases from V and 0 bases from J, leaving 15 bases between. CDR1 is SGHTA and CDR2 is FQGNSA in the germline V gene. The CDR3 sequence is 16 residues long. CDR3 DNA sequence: TGTGCCAGCAGCTCTTATGCAGAAATGGTGAACACTGAAGCTTTCTTT. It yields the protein CASSSYAEMVNTEAFF.

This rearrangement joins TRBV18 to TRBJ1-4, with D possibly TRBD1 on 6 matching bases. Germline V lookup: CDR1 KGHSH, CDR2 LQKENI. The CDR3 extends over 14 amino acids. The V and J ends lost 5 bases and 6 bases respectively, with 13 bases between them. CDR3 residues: CASSGSGGDEKLFF. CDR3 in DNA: TGTGCCAGCTCAGGTTCGGGGGGCGATGAAAAACTGTTTTTT.

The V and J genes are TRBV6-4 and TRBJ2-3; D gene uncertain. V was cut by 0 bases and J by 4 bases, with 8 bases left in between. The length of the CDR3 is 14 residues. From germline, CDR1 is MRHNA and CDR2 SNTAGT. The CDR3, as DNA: TGTGCCAGCAGTGACTCGAGCCGAGCAGATACGCAGTATTTT. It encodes CASSDSSRADTQYF.

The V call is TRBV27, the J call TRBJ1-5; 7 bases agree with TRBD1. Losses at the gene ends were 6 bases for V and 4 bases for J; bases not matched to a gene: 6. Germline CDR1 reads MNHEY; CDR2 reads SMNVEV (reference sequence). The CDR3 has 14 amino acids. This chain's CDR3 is CASRPGTANQPQHF. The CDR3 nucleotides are TGTGCCAGCAGACCCGGGACAGCTAATCAGCCCCAGCATTTT.